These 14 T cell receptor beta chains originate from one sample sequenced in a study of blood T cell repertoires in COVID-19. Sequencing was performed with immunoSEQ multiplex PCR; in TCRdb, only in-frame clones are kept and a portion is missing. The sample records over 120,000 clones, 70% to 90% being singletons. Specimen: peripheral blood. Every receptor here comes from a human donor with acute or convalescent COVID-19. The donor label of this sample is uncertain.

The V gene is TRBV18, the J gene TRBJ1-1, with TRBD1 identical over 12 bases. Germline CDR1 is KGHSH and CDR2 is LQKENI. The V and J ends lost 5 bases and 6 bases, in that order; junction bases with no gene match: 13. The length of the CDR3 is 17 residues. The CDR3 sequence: CASSYKPGQGAVAEAFF. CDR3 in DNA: TGTGCCAGCTCATACAAGCCGGGACAGGGGGCGGTGGCTGAAGCTTTCTTT. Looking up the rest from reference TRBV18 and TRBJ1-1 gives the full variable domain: NAGVMQNPRHLVRRRGQEARLRCSPMKGHSHVYWYRQLPEEGLKFMVYLQKENIIDESGMPKERFSAEFPKEGPSILRIQQVVRGDSAAYFCASSYKPGQGAVAEAFFGQGTRLTVV.

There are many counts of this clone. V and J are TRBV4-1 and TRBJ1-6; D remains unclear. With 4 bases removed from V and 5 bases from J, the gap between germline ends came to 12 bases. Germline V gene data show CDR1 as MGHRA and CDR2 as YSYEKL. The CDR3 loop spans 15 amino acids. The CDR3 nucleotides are TGCGCCAGCAGCCTAAGAGAGGGAAATAATTCACCCCTCCACTTT. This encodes CASSLREGNNSPLHF.

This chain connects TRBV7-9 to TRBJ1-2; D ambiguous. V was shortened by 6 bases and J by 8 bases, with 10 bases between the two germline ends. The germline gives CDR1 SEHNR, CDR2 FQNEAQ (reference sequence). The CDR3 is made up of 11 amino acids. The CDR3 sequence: CASSRAQGYTF. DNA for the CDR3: TGTGCCAGCAGTAGAGCGCAGGGCTACACCTTC.

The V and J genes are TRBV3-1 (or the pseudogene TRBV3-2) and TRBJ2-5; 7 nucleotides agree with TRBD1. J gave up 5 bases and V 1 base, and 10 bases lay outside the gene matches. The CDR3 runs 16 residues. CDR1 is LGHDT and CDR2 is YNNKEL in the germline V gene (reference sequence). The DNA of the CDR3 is TGTGCCAGCAGCCAAGTAACCACAACAGGGGCCGAGACCCAGTACTTC. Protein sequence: CASSQVTTTGAETQYF.

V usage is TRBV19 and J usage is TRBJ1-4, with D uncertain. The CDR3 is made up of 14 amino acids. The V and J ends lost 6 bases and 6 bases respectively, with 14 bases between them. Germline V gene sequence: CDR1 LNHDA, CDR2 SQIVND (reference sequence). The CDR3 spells CASSPRRSYEKLFF. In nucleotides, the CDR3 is TGTGCCAGTAGCCCGCGTCGGAGCTATGAAAAACTGTTTTTT.

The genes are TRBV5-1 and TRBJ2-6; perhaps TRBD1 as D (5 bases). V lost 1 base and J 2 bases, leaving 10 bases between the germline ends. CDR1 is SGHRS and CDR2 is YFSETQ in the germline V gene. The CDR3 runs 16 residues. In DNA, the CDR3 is TGCGCCAGCAGCTTGATCAGGGCCACTGGGGCCAACGTCCTGACTTTC. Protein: CASSLIRATGANVLTF.

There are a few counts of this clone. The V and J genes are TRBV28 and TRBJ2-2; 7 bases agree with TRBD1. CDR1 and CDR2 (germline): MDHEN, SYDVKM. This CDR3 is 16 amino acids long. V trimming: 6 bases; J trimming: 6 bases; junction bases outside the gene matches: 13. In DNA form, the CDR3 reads TGTGCCAGCAGCTTGGGGGCAGGGGGTGTTGCCGGGGAGCTGTTTTTT. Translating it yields CASSLGAGGVAGELFF.

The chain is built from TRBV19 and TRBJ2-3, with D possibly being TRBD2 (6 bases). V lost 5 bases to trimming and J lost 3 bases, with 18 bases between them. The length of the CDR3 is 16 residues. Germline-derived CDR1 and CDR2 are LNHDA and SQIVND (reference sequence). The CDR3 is CASSAQTRLRTDTQYF. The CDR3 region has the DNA TGTGCCAGTAGTGCCCAGACTAGACTAAGGACAGATACGCAGTATTTT.

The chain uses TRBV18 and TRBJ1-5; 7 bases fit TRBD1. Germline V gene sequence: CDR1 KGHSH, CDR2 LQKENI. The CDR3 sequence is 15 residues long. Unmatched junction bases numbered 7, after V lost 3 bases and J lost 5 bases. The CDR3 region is CASSPTGSLDQPQHF. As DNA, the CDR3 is TGTGCCAGCTCACCGACAGGGAGTTTAGATCAGCCCCAGCATTTT.

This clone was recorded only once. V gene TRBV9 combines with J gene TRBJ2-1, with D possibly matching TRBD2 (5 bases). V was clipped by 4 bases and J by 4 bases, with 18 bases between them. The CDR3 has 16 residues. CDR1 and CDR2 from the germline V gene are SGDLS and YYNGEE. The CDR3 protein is CASSLEGSGWYNEQFF. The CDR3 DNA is TGTGCCAGCAGCCTAGAAGGGAGTGGCTGGTACAATGAGCAGTTCTTC.

CDR3 region: CASSVGTSGETDTQYF. The CDR3 DNA reads as TGTGCCAGCAGCGTGGGGACTAGCGGGGAGACAGATACGCAGTATTTT. This sequence joins TRBV9 and TRBJ2-3; 13 nucleotides line up with TRBD2. Per germline, CDR1 SGDLS and CDR2 YYNGEE. CDR3 length: 16 residues. Unmatched junction bases numbered 3, after V lost 2 bases and J lost 3 bases.

The CDR3 reads CATGITLRGEQFF. In DNA form, the CDR3 reads TGTGCCACCGGCATTACTCTCCGGGGTGAGCAGTTCTTC. The chain carries TRBV24-1 and TRBJ2-1, with D maybe TRBD2 (5 bases). Germline-derived CDR1 and CDR2 are KGHDR and SFDVKD. The CDR3 has 13 residues. V lost 9 bases and J lost 9, with 17 bases in between.

The CDR3 loop is CAISGGQGMGQETQYF. The CDR3 DNA reads as TGTGCCATCAGCGGGGGACAGGGAATGGGGCAAGAGACCCAGTACTTC. This chain joins TRBV10-3 and TRBJ2-5; TRBD1 agrees at 9 bases. The CDR3 extends over 16 amino acids. The ends lost 6 bases at V and 2 bases at J; junction bases unmatched: 10. Germline lookup yields CDR1 ENHRY and CDR2 SYGVKD.

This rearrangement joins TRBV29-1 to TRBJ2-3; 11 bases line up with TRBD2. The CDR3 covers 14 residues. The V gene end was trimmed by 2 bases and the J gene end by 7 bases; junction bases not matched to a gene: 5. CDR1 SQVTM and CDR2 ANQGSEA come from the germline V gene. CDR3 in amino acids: CSVENSGGANTQYF. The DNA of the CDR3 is TGCAGCGTTGAAAATAGCGGGGGGGCGAATACGCAGTATTTT.